The entry below gives a single T cell receptor (beta chain) sequence along with its context. What it recognizes is unknown. A second PCR, run for roughly 7 to 12 cycles, used a sample-barcoded 5' primer plus a J-beta primer mix. Each CDR3 protein gets one entry after TCRdb re-called the 5' RACE reads with MiXCR. Of about 1,400,000 distinct CDR3 sequences detected, approximately 59% appear once; the ten largest clones hold 6.5% to 8.5%. The CDR3 contains 15 residues. The ends were cut back, 1 base at V and 3 bases at J, with 13 bases in the middle. In germline, CDR1 is LGHNA, CDR2 YNFKEQ. This sample was taken from a study of blood T cells in healthy people across ages. Study-level points and caveats: Possibly confounding the expanded clonotype changes was the fact that donor CMV status was unknown.

The chain uses TRBV4-2 and TRBJ2-7, with D maybe TRBD1 (6 bases). Sequences were obtained from blood. The origin of this receptor is a man aged 18 to 30 in good health. CDR3 sequence: CASSQVTGIGYEQYF. The CDR3 DNA follows: TGTGCCAGCAGCCAAGTTACAGGGATCGGCTACGAGCAGTACTTC.